The 11 T cell receptor beta chains presented below share a single source sample, sequenced in a study of T cells in Graves' hyperthyroidism and ophthalmopathy. It was RNA transcripts that yielded the amplified TCR beta CDR3 regions. Initially, a first-round RT-PCR of the TCR CDR3 employed the HTBI primer set. Via MiXCR, TCRdb re-called the multiplex PCR reads, giving one row per CDR3 protein. This table holds 560,000 or so distinct CDR3 sequences, around 42% found once. Sample: peripheral blood or thyroid tissue (not recorded which). The receptors were gathered from a woman between 18 and 29 years old with Graves' hyperthyroidism.

This clonotype was observed many times. The chain recombines TRBV7-3 with TRBJ2-2; 10 bases are a match to TRBD2. V shed 8 bases and J 8 bases; nucleotides not matched to a gene: 5. The CDR3 is 13 amino acids. The germline V gene encodes CDR1 SGHTA and CDR2 FQGTGA. The CDR3 sequence: CASGQGLAGELFF. DNA of the CDR3: TGTGCCAGCGGACAGGGACTAGCGGGGGAGCTGTTTTTT.

This clonotype was seen only a few times. V usage is TRBV10-3 and J usage is TRBJ2-2; no clear D. Germline CDR1 ENHRY, CDR2 SYGVKD. The germline V and J ends were trimmed by 0 bases and 6 bases, with 11 bases remaining between them. The CDR3 runs 15 residues. In DNA, the CDR3 is TGTGCCATCAGTGAGTCCGACTTACCCCCCGGGGAGCTGTTTTTT. Translating it yields CAISESDLPPGELFF.

This clonotype was counted at least ten times. V and J are TRBV10-3 and TRBJ2-5; maybe TRBD1 (7 bases). Germline V gene data show CDR1 as ENHRY and CDR2 as SYGVKD. V was shortened by 4 bases and J by 4 bases, with 10 bases between the two germline ends. CDR3 size: 13 residues. CDR3 amino acids: CAISVQGGETQYF. The DNA of the CDR3 is TGTGCCATCAGTGTGCAGGGGGGAGAGACCCAGTACTTC.

In this sample, this clonotype turned up a few times. The V call is TRBV7-6, the J call TRBJ2-5; D gene uncertain. The length of the CDR3 is 14 residues. The V end lost 2 bases, the J end lost 2 bases, and 9 bases lay between the germline ends. CDR1 is SGHVS, CDR2 FNYEAQ, per germline. In DNA, the CDR3 is TGTGCCAGCAGCTTAACGACTGGGCAAGAGACCCAGTACTTC. This sequence encodes CASSLTTGQETQYF.

This chain uses TRBV24-1 with TRBJ1-2; D is possibly TRBD1 (5 bases). Trimming shortened V by 4 bases and J by 5 bases, and 10 bases separated the two germline ends. CDR1 KGHDR and CDR2 SFDVKD come from the germline V gene. The CDR3 contains 13 residues. CDR3 DNA: TGTGCCACCAGTGAGTCTGGGGGTTATGGCTACACCTTC. It encodes CATSESGGYGYTF.

The J gene is TRBJ2-7, the V gene TRBV9, with a possible D match to TRBD2 (5 bases). Germline CDR1 and CDR2: SGDLS and YYNGEE. V dropped 4 bases and J dropped 7 bases, with 18 bases sitting between them. The CDR3 covers 14 residues. DNA for the CDR3: TGTGCCAGCAGCCTAGGAGCGGACCCACTTGAGCAGTACTTC. Translation: CASSLGADPLEQYF.

This clonotype appeared many times. This sequence joins TRBV29-1 and TRBJ2-7; unclear D gene. Trimming shortened V by 6 bases and J by 0 bases, and 9 bases separated the two germline ends. The CDR3 has 12 amino acids. Germline V gene sequence: CDR1 SQVTM, CDR2 ANQGSEA. The CDR3 nucleotides are TGCAGCGTGGGCGAAAGCTCCTACGAGCAGTACTTC. This codes for CSVGESSYEQYF.

This clonotype occurred a few times. One junction end does not reproduce the germline sequence, and a read error may be involved. The genes are TRBV5-1 and TRBJ1-3; perhaps TRBD1 as D (6 bases). Germline lookup yields CDR1 SGHRS and CDR2 YFSETQ. The CDR3 is 13 amino acids. The CDR3 reads CASSQGTGNTIYF. CDR3 sequence (DNA): TGTGCCAGCAGCCAGGGGACTGGAAACACCATATATTTT.

This chain links TRBV10-3 with TRBJ1-1; D possibly corresponds to TRBD1 (6 bases). CDR3 size: 12 residues. Between the trimmed V and J ends, which lost 10 bases and 5 bases, there was a span of 14 bases. Looked up from germline, CDR1 is ENHRY and CDR2 is SYGVKD. The CDR3 sequence: CASASGETEAFF. DNA for the CDR3: TGTGCCAGCGCCTCAGGGGAAACTGAAGCTTTCTTT.

The chain employs TRBV10-3 and TRBJ2-7; TRBD1 agrees at 10 bases. This CDR3 comprises 15 residues. V lost 3 bases and J lost 6; bases outside the gene matches: 8. CDR1 ENHRY and CDR2 SYGVKD come from the germline V gene. The CDR3 region is CAISDGTGERGEQYF. The CDR3, as DNA: TGTGCCATCAGTGACGGGACAGGGGAGAGAGGCGAGCAGTACTTC.

The chain links TRBV7-9 to TRBJ1-1; 9 bases are shared with TRBD1. Trimming removed 9 bases from V and 5 bases from J; junction bases left unmatched: 13. This CDR3 is 15 amino acids long. CDR1 SEHNR and CDR2 FQNEAQ come from the germline V gene (reference sequence). The CDR3 region has the DNA TGTGCCAGTAGTATCCGACAGGGGGGGGGAACTGAAGCTTTCTTT. The encoded protein is CASSIRQGGGTEAFF.